This T cell receptor (beta chain) was documented in a study of CD8 T cells in Susac syndrome. The authors reverse transcribed 0.5 to 1 ug RNA with random hexamers. The authors amplified TCR beta CDR3 across 54 Vbeta and 13 Jbeta using immunoSEQ multiplex PCR. Using its own MiXCR run on the immunoSEQ multiplex PCR reads, TCRdb lists one record per CDR3 protein. There are hundreds of thousands of distinct CDR3 sequences in the sample; roughly nine tenths occur only once, and about 0.13% lies in the top ten. This clonotype has just one count. Its antigen remains unknown. Study-wide results and caveats: TCR sequencing and HLA analysis covered a relatively small number of individuals.

The CDR3 covers 14 residues. V lost 8 bases and J 3 bases, leaving 15 bases between the germline ends. Germline CDR1 LNHDA, CDR2 SQIVND (reference sequence). The chain combines TRBV19 with TRBJ2-3; the D call may be TRBD1 or TRBD2 (5 bases each). Sequencing input: CD8+ T cells from PBMCs. This receptor was obtained from a human donor with multiple sclerosis. CDR3 in DNA: TGTGCCAGTGGGGACGGAGAGCGAACAGATACGCAGTATTTT. It encodes CASGDGERTDTQYF.